The rows below give T cell receptor beta chains drawn from one sample of a study of blood T cell repertoires in COVID-19. TCRdb keeps only in-frame clones here, not all; method: immunoSEQ multiplex PCR. The sample lists some 290,000 clones; 81% were seen once. The specimen sequenced was peripheral blood. Every receptor here comes from a woman aged 55-69 years with active or convalescent COVID-19. CDR3s include the opening cysteine and the closing phenylalanine or tryptophan. The D gene is left open where the match is weak. Some rows mark clone size as missing; the rest say once, few, many or name a class of expanded clone.

J gene,V gene,clone size,D gene,CDR3 protein,CDR3 DNA
TRBJ2-7,TRBV7-2,few,TRBD1,CASSVGTGAYEQYF,TGTGCCAGCAGCGTCGGGACAGGGGCCTACGAGCAGTACTTC
TRBJ1-6,TRBV29-1,NA,TRBD1,CSVRDRVNSPLHF,TGCAGCGTGCGGGACAGGGTTAATTCACCCCTCCACTTT
TRBJ1-1,TRBV10-3,NA,TRBD1,CAARTGGESNTEAFF,TGTGCTGCAAGGACAGGGGGAGAATCGAACACTGAAGCTTTCTTT
TRBJ2-5,TRBV15,once,TRBD1,CATSREARGWETQYF,TGTGCCACCAGCAGAGAGGCCAGGGGGTGGGAGACCCAGTACTTC
TRBJ2-7,TRBV12-1,few,NA,CASSPDRRLAGAHEQYF,TGTGCCAGCAGCCCTGACCGCCGGCTAGCGGGGGCGCACGAGCAGTACTTC
TRBJ2-1,TRBV7-2,NA,NA,CASSFVDEQFF,TGTGCCAGCAGCTTCGTCGATGAGCAGTTCTTC
TRBJ1-2,TRBV5-6,NA,TRBD1,CASSSPTGVEGYTF,TGTGCCAGCAGCTCACCGACAGGGGTGGAAGGCTACACCTTC
TRBJ2-7,TRBV6-5,NA,TRBD1,CASSPGQGAREQYF,TGTGCCAGCAGCCCGGGACAGGGGGCAAGGGAGCAGTACTTC
TRBJ2-2,TRBV18,NA,NA,CASSLLTHPSGELFF,TGTGCCAGCTCACTGTTAACTCATCCCTCCGGGGAGCTGTTTTTT
TRBJ2-7,TRBV12-2,NA,NA,CASRVYIDRLVQYF,TGTGCAAGTCGCGTATACATAGACAGGCTGGTTCAGTACTTC